This T cell receptor (beta chain) was captured by sequencing in a study of PD-1 blockade in classical Hodgkin lymphoma. Sequenced by immunoSEQ multiplex PCR; TCRdb stores in-frame clones only, minus some. The sample carries roughly 90,000 clones, roughly 79% recorded once. The V end lost 1 base, the J end lost 6 bases, and 15 bases lay between the germline ends. The CDR3 sequence is 14 residues long. Germline V gene data show CDR1 as GTSNPN and CDR2 as SVGIG (reference sequence). All the patients suffered relapse after autologous stem cell transplantation, and brentuximab vedotin exposure differed. This sequence joins TRBV30 and TRBJ1-2; D is undetermined. This TCR was sampled from a human donor with classical Hodgkin lymphoma. The sequenced sample was peripheral blood mononuclear cells (PBMCs), obtained before the second cycle of nivolumab. As DNA, the CDR3 is TGTGCCTGGAGTGGGAACCGTGGGTGGGATGGCTACACCTTC. It codes for CAWSGNRGWDGYTF.